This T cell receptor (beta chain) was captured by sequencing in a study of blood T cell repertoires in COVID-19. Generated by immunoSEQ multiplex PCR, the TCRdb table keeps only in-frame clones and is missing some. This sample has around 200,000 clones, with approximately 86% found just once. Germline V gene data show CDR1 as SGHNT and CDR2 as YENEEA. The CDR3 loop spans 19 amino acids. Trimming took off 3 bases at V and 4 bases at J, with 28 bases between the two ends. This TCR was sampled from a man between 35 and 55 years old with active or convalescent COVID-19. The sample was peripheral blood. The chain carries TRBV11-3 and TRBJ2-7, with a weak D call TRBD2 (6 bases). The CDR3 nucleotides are TGTGCCAGCAGCTTGGAGACAAGCAGGGCCGCGTTGGGGGGATACGAGCAGTACTTC. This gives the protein CASSLETSRAALGGYEQYF.